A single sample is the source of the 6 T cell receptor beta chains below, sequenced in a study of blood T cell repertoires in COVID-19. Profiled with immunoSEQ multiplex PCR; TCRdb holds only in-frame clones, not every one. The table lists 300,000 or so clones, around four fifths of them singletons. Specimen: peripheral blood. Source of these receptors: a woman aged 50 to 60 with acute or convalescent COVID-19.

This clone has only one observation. For the CDR3, the DNA is TGTGCCAGTAGTGGGGGGTCAGAGACCCAGTACTTC. It is translated as CASSGGSETQYF. The chain links TRBV19 to TRBJ2-5, with D possibly TRBD2 on 6 matching bases. The CDR3 contains 12 residues. Germline V gene lookup returns CDR1 LNHDA and CDR2 SQIVND (reference sequence). V was trimmed by 5 bases and J by 4 bases, leaving 8 bases between them.

As DNA, the CDR3 is TGCGCCAGCAGCTCCGCTACCTCCTACGAGCAGTACTTC. Protein sequence: CASSSATSYEQYF. The V gene is TRBV5-1, the J gene TRBJ2-7; no reliable D call. V lost 3 bases and J 0 bases, leaving 7 bases between the germline ends. The CDR3 extends over 13 amino acids. The V gene's germline CDR1 is SGHRS and CDR2 YFSETQ.

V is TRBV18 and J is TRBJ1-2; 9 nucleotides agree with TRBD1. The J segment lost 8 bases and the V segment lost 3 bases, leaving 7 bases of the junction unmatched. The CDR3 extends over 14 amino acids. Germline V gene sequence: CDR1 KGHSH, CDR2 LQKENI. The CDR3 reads CASSPRGQGEGYTF. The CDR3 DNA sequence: TGTGCCAGCTCACCGAGGGGACAGGGCGAAGGCTACACCTTC.

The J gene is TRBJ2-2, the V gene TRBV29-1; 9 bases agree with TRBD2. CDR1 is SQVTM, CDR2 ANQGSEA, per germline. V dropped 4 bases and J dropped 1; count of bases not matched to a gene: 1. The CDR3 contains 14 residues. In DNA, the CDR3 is TGCAGCGTTGTGACTAGCGGGAACACCGGGGAGCTGTTTTTT. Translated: CSVVTSGNTGELFF.

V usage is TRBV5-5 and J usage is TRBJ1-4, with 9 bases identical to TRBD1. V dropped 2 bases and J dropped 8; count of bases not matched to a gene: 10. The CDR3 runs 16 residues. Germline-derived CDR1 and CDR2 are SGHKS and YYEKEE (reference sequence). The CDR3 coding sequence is TGTGCCAGCAGCTTCCAACGGACAGGGGTAGGGGAAAAACTGTTTTTT. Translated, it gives CASSFQRTGVGEKLFF. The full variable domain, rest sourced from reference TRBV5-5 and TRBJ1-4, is DAGVTQSPTHLIKTRGQQVTLRCSPISGHKSVSWYQQVLGQGPQFIFQYYEKEERGRGNFPDRFSARQFPNYSSELNVNALLLGDSALYLCASSFQRTGVGEKLFFGSGTQLSVL.

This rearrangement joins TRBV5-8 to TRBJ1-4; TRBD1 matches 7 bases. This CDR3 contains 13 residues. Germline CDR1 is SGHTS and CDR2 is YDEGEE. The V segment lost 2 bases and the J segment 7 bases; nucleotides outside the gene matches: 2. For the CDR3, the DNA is TGTGCCAGCAGCTTCGACAGGGTTGAAAAACTGTTTTTT. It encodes CASSFDRVEKLFF.